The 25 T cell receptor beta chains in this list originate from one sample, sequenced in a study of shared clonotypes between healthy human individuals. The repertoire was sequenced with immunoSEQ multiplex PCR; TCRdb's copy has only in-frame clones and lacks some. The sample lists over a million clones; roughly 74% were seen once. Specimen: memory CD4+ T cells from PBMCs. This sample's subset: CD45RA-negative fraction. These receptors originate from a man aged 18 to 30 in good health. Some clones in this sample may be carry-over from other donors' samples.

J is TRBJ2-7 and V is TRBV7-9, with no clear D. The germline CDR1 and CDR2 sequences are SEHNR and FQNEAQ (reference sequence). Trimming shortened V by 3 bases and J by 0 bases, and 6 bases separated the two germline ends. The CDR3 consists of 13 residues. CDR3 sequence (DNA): TGTGCCAGCAGCTTCCCGAGCTCCTACGAGCAGTACTTC. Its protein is CASSFPSSYEQYF.

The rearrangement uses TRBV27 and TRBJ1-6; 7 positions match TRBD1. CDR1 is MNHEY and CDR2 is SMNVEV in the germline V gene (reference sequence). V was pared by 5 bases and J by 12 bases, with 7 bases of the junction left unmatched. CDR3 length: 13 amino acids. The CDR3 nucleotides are TGTGCCAGCAGTCCGGGGGACAGTTTACCCCTCCACTTT. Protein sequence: CASSPGDSLPLHF.

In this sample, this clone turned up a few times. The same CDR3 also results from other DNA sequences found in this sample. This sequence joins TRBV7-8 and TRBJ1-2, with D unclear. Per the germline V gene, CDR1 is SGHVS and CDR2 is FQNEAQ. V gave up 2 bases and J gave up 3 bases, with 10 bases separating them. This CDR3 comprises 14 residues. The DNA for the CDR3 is TGTGCCAGCAGCTTAATTTCAGGAGACTATGGCTACACCTTC. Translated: CASSLISGDYGYTF.

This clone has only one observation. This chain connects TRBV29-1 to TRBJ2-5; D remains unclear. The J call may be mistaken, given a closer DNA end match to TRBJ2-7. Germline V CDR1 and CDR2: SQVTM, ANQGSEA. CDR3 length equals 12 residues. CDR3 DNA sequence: TGCAGCGTTGTAGGTACAACCTACGAGCAGTACTTC. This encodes CSVVGTTYEQYF.

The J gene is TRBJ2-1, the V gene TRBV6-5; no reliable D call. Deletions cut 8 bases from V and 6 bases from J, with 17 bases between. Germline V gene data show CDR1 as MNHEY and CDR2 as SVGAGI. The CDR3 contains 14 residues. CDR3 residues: CASQGALWANEQFF. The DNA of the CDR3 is TGTGCCAGCCAAGGAGCCTTGTGGGCCAATGAGCAGTTCTTC.

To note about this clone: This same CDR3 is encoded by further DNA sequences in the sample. The CDR3 region has the DNA TGCGCCAGCAGCCCGGGACAGGGATACAATGAGCAGTTCTTC. Its protein is CASSPGQGYNEQFF. The rearrangement uses TRBV5-1 and TRBJ2-1; 9 positions agree with TRBD1. CDR1 is SGHRS, CDR2 YFSETQ, per germline. CDR3 length equals 14 residues. Losses at the gene ends were 4 bases for V and 4 bases for J; bases not matched to a gene: 3.

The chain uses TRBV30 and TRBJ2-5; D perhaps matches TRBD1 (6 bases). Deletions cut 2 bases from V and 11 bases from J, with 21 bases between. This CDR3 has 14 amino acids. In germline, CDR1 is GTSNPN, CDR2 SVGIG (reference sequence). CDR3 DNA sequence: TGTGCCTGGAGTTCCCAGGGGTCCCCAGTCGTTCAGTACTTC. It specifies CAWSSQGSPVVQYF.

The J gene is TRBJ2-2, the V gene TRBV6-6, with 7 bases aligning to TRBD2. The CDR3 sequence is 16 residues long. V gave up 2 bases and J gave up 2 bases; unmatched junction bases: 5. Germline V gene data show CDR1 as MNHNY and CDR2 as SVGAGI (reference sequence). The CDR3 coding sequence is TGTGCCAGCAGTTACCGGCTAGCGGACAACACCGGGGAGCTGTTTTTT. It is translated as CASSYRLADNTGELFF.

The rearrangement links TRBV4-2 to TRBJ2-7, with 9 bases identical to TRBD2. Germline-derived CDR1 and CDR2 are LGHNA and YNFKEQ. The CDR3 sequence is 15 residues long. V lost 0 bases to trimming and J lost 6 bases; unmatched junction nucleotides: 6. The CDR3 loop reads CASSQDRGLASEQYF. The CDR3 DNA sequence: TGTGCCAGCAGCCAAGATCGGGGACTAGCAAGCGAGCAGTACTTC.

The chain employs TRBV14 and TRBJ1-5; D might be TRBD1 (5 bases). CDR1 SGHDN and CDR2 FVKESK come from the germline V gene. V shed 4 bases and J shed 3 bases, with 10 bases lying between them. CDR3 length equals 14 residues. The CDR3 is CASSPLGTNQPQHF. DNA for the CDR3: TGTGCCAGCAGCCCCTTAGGGACCAATCAGCCCCAGCATTTT.

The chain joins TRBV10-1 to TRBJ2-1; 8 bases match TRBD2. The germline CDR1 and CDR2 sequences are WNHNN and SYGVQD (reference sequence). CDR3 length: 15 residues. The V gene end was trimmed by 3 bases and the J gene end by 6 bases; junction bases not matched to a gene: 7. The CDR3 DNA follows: TGCGCCAGCAGTGAAGAGACGGGAGGGGCCAATGAGCAGTTCTTC. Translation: CASSEETGGANEQFF.

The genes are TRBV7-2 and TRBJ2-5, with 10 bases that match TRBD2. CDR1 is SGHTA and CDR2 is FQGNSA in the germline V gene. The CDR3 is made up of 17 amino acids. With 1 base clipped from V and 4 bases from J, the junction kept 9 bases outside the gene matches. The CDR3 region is CASSLGWLGLARETQYF. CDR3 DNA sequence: TGTGCCAGCAGCTTAGGGTGGCTGGGACTAGCGAGAGAGACCCAGTACTTC.

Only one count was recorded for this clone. The DNA of the CDR3 is TGTGCCAGCAGTTCTATTAGCGGGTACACCGGGGAGCTGTTTTTT. This codes for CASSSISGYTGELFF. The V gene is TRBV27, the J gene TRBJ2-2; 7 bases are shared with TRBD2. V was pared by 4 bases and J by 3 bases, with 5 bases of the junction left unmatched. Looked up from germline, CDR1 is MNHEY and CDR2 is SMNVEV (reference sequence). This CDR3 contains 15 residues.

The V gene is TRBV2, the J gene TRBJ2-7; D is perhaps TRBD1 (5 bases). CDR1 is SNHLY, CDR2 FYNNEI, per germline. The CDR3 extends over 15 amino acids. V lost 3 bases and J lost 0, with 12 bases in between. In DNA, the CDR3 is TGTGCCAGCAGTGAGCAGGGTCCGAACTCCTACGAGCAGTACTTC. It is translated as CASSEQGPNSYEQYF.

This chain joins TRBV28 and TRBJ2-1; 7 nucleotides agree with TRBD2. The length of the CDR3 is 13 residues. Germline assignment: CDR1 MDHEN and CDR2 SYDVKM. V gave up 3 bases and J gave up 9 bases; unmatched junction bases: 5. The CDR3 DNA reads TGTGCCAGCAGTTTTGCGGGAGTGGGTGAGCAGTTCTTC. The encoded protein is CASSFAGVGEQFF.

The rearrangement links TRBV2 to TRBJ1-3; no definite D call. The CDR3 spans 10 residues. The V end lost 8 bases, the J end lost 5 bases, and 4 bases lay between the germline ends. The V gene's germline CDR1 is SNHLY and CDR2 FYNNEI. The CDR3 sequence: CASYRNTIYF. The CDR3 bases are TGTGCCAGCTATAGAAACACCATATATTTT.

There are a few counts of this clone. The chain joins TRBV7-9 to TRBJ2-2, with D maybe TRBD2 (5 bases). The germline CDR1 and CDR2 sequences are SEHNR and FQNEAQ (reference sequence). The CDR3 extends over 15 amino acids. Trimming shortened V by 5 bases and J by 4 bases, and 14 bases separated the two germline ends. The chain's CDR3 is CASSPTLLGTGELFF. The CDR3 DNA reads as TGTGCCAGCAGCCCGACCCTACTAGGCACCGGGGAGCTGTTTTTT.

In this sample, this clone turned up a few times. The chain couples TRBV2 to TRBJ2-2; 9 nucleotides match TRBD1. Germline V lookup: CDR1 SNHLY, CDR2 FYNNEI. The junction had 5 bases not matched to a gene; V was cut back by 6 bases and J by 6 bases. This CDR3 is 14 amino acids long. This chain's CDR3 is CASSATGGPGELFF. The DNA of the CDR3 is TGTGCCAGCAGCGCTACAGGGGGCCCCGGGGAGCTGTTTTTT.

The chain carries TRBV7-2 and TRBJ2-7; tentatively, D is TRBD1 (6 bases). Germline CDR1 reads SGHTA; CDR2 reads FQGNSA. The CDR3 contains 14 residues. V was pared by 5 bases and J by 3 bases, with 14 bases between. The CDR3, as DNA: TGTGCCAGCAGCCTGATAGCAGGGGTCTACGAGCAGTACTTC. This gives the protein CASSLIAGVYEQYF.

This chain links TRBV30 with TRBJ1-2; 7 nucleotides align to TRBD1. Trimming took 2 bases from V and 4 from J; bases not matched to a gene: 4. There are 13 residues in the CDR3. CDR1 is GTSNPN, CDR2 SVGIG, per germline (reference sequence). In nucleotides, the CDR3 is TGTGCCTGGAGTAAGGGGGCCGGCTATGGCTACACCTTC. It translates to CAWSKGAGYGYTF.

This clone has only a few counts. The CDR3 protein is CASSLSARGFTEAFF. In DNA, the CDR3 is TGTGCCAGCAGTTTATCGGCCAGGGGGTTCACTGAAGCTTTCTTT. The rearrangement joins TRBV27 to TRBJ1-1; 7 bases map to TRBD1. Losses at the gene ends were 0 bases for V and 4 bases for J; bases not matched to a gene: 5. The CDR3 extends over 15 amino acids. The germline CDR1 and CDR2 sequences are MNHEY and SMNVEV (reference sequence).

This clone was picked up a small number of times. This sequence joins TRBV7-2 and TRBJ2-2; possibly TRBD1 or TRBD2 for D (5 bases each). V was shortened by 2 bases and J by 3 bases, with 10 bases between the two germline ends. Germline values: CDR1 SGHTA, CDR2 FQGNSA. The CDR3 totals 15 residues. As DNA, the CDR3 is TGTGCCAGCAGCTTACGAGGGGCTGACACCGGGGAGCTGTTTTTT. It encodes CASSLRGADTGELFF.

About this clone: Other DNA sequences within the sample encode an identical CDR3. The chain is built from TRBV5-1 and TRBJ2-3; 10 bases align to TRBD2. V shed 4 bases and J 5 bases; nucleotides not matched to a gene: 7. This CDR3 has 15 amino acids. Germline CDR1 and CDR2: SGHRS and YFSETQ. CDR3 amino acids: CASSLTGTSEDTQYF. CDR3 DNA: TGCGCCAGCAGCCTGACCGGGACTAGCGAAGATACGCAGTATTTT. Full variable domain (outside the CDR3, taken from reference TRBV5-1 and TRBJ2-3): KAGVTQTPRYLIKTRGQQVTLSCSPISGHRSVSWYQQTPGQGLQFLFEYFSETQRNKGNFPGRFSGRQFSNSRSEMNVSTLELGDSALYLCASSLTGTSEDTQYFGPGTRLTVL.

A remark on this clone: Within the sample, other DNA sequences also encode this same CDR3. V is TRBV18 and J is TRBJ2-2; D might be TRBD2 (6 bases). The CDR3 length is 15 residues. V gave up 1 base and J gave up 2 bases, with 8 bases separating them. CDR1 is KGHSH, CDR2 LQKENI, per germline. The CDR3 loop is CASSPLAANTGELFF. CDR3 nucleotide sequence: TGTGCCAGCTCACCACTAGCGGCCAACACCGGGGAGCTGTTTTTT.

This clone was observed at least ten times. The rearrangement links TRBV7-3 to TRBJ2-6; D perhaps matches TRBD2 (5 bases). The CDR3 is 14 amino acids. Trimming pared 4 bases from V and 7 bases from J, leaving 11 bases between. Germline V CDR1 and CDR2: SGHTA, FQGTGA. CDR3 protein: CASSSRGEANVLTF. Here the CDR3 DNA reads TGTGCCAGCAGCTCCCGGGGAGAAGCCAACGTCCTGACTTTC.